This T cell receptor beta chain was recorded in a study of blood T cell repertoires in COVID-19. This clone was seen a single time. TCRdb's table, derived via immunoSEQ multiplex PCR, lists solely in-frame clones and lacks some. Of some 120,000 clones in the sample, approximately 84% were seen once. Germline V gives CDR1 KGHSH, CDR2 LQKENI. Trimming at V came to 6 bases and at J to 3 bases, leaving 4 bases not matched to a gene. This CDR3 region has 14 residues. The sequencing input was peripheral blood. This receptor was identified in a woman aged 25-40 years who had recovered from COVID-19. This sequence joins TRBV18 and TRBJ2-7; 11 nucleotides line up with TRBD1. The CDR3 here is CASSSGTGGYEQYF. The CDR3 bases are TGTGCCAGCTCGTCCGGGACAGGGGGCTACGAGCAGTACTTC.